The 24 T cell receptor beta chains below were found in one sample sequenced in a study of OX40 agonist ivuxolimab in advanced cancers. Data came from immunoSEQ multiplex PCR; TCRdb stores just in-frame clones and leaves some out. This sample carries approximately 49,000 clones, around 84% of them seen once, and the ten largest clones take more than 1.5%. The sequencing used CD4+ or CD8+ T cells sorted from blood, collected in a trial of the OX40 agonist ivuxolimab. These receptors all come from an adult with an advanced solid tumor such as melanoma, head and neck, liver or kidney cancer.

The J gene is TRBJ1-2, the V gene TRBV6-5, with D maybe TRBD1 (5 bases). This CDR3 spans 14 amino acids. The V gene's germline CDR1 is MNHEY and CDR2 SVGAGI. V lost 6 bases, J lost 5 bases, and 16 bases lay in between. Written as DNA, the CDR3 is TGTGCCAGCAGCAGGGACCCACGAGGGTATGGCTACACCTTC. It specifies CASSRDPRGYGYTF.

The chain carries TRBV7-2 and TRBJ2-3, with unresolved D. The CDR3 is made up of 12 amino acids. The germline CDR1 and CDR2 sequences are SGHTA and FQGNSA. Trimming left V 4 bases short and J 8 bases short, with 10 bases between. As DNA, the CDR3 is TGTGCCAGCAGCTCGGAGTGGGGTACGCAGTATTTT. It specifies CASSSEWGTQYF. The full variable domain, in which reference TRBV7-2 and TRBJ2-3 provide the parts outside the CDR3, is GAGVSQSPSNKVTEKGKDVELRCDPISGHTALYWYRQSLGQGLEFLIYFQGNSAPDKSGLPSDRFSAERTGGSVSTLTIQRTQQEDSAVYLCASSSEWGTQYFGPGTRLTVL.

This clone was seen only a few times. This rearrangement joins TRBV28 to TRBJ2-3; unclear D gene. The CDR3 has 17 amino acids. The germline CDR1 and CDR2 sequences are MDHEN and SYDVKM. Trimming cost V 6 bases and J 3 bases, with 22 bases left between them. DNA of the CDR3: TGTGCCAGCAGGCCCAGAAAGGGCCGTTTTCGAACAGATACGCAGTATTTT. It codes for CASRPRKGRFRTDTQYF.

This rearrangement joins TRBV28 to TRBJ2-1, with D uncertain. V shed 6 bases and J shed 0 bases, with 9 bases lying between them. The germline V gene encodes CDR1 MDHEN and CDR2 SYDVKM. This CDR3 contains 14 residues. The CDR3 sequence is CASSFLSSYNEQFF. The CDR3 DNA reads as TGTGCCAGCAGCTTCCTTAGCTCCTACAATGAGCAGTTCTTC. The variable domain in full, completed from reference TRBV28 and TRBJ2-1, reads DVKVTQSSRYLVKRTGEKVFLECVQDMDHENMFWYRQDPGLGLRLIYFSYDVKMKEKGDIPEGYSVSREKKERFSLILESASTNQTSMYLCASSFLSSYNEQFFGPGTRLTVL.

V gene TRBV6-5 combines with J gene TRBJ2-3; 9 positions agree with TRBD1. The length of the CDR3 is 14 residues. Germline CDR1 and CDR2: MNHEY and SVGAGI. Unmatched junction bases numbered 5, after V lost 6 bases and J lost 4 bases. The CDR3 nucleotides read TGTGCCAGCAGGCGCGGACAGGGGTCAGATACGCAGTATTTT. Translating it yields CASRRGQGSDTQYF.

This sequence joins TRBV28 and TRBJ2-1; D call uncertain. V lost 5 bases and J 7 bases, leaving 15 bases between the germline ends. Germline CDR1 and CDR2: MDHEN and SYDVKM. The CDR3 runs 14 residues. CDR3 sequence reads: CASSDLLSLNEQFF. The CDR3 nucleotides are TGTGCCAGCAGTGACCTTCTCTCCCTTAATGAGCAGTTCTTC.

This sequence joins TRBV7-2 and TRBJ1-1, with D perhaps matching TRBD1 (6 bases). Trimming removed 3 bases from V and 5 bases from J, with 10 bases in between. The CDR3 spans 13 residues. Per the germline V gene, CDR1 is SGHTA and CDR2 is FQGNSA. CDR3 in amino acids: CASSFKGGTEAFF. The CDR3 nucleotides read TGTGCCAGCAGCTTTAAGGGGGGGACTGAAGCTTTCTTT.

The chain is built from TRBV7-2 and TRBJ2-5; D remains ambiguous. The CDR3 has 13 amino acids. Between the trimmed V and J ends, which lost 1 base and 4 bases, there was a span of 7 bases. Germline CDR1 reads SGHTA; CDR2 reads FQGNSA. CDR3 nucleotide sequence: TGTGCCAGCAGCTTAGTTGGAAGAGAGACCCAGTACTTC. Residues: CASSLVGRETQYF.

This clone was counted only a few times. The rearrangement uses TRBV7-2 and TRBJ1-3, with D unresolved. V was trimmed by 0 bases and J by 2 bases, leaving 11 bases between them. Per the germline V gene, CDR1 is SGHTA and CDR2 is FQGNSA. The CDR3 totals 16 residues. As DNA, the CDR3 is TGTGCCAGCAGCTTAGCGCTCGTGAAGGCTGGAAACACCATATATTTT. It is translated as CASSLALVKAGNTIYF.

This rearrangement joins TRBV28 to TRBJ2-5; 9 bases are shared with TRBD1. The J call may be in error: the DNA end matches TRBJ2-7 better. The CDR3 extends over 15 amino acids. Germline V gives CDR1 MDHEN, CDR2 SYDVKM. DNA of the CDR3: TGTGCCAGCAGTTTAATGGGACAGGGTAGCTACGAGCAGTACTTC. Translating gives CASSLMGQGSYEQYF.

The chain joins TRBV6-1 to TRBJ1-5; 7 bases match TRBD1. In germline, CDR1 is MNHNS, CDR2 SASEGT. Trimming removed 5 bases from V and 2 bases from J; junction bases left unmatched: 3. This CDR3 region has 14 residues. CDR3 region: CASSPDRGNQPQHF. In DNA, the CDR3 is TGTGCCAGCAGTCCTGACAGGGGCAATCAGCCCCAGCATTTT.

V is TRBV19 and J is TRBJ1-2, with no clear D. This CDR3 has 13 residues. The V gene lost 3 bases and the J gene lost 5 bases, with 10 bases spanning the gap. Germline values: CDR1 LNHDA, CDR2 SQIVND (reference sequence). CDR3 nucleotides: TGTGCCAGTAGTATGGCGGAATTTTATGGCTACACCTTC. Encoded protein: CASSMAEFYGYTF.

The J gene is TRBJ2-5, the V gene TRBV7-9; maybe TRBD2 (5 bases). In germline, CDR1 is SEHNR, CDR2 FQNEAQ (reference sequence). CDR3 length equals 13 residues. V was pared by 4 bases and J by 4 bases, with 10 bases between. This CDR3 is CASSSRGPETQYF. CDR3 coding DNA: TGTGCCAGCAGCTCCCGGGGTCCAGAGACCCAGTACTTC.

The genes are TRBV6-9 and TRBJ2-7, with D perhaps TRBD1 or TRBD2 (6 bases each). CDR1 is MNHGY, CDR2 SVAAGI, per germline. CDR3 length: 13 residues. The V end was cut by 10 bases, the J end by 4 bases, with 17 bases between. The CDR3 coding sequence is TGTGCCAACCTGGGGGGCAGGCCGTACGAGCAGTACTTC. Translating gives CANLGGRPYEQYF.

This clone showed up just once. The gene calls are TRBV25-1 and TRBJ2-5, with 8 positions matching TRBD1. Trimming removed 5 bases from V and 7 bases from J; junction bases left unmatched: 12. This CDR3 has 15 amino acids. CDR1 MGHDK and CDR2 SYGVNS come from the germline V gene. CDR3 bases: TGTGCCAGCAGTCCCCTGACAGGGGACATGTGGACCCAGTACTTC. This gives the protein CASSPLTGDMWTQYF.

The V gene is TRBV28, the J gene TRBJ2-1; unclear D gene. This CDR3 spans 15 amino acids. Germline V gives CDR1 MDHEN, CDR2 SYDVKM. Trimming cost V 5 bases and J 5 bases, with 16 bases left between them. For the CDR3, the DNA is TGTGCCAGCAGTGGGTTGTCCTCACCCGACAATGAGCAGTTCTTC. It specifies CASSGLSSPDNEQFF.

This chain connects TRBV13 to TRBJ2-7; either TRBD1 or TRBD2 may supply D (5 bases each). With 6 bases removed from V and 3 bases from J, the gap between germline ends came to 15 bases. The CDR3 is made up of 14 amino acids. Germline V gene data show CDR1 as PRHDT and CDR2 as FYEKMQ (reference sequence). The CDR3: CASRRLTQGYEQYF. As DNA, the CDR3 is TGTGCCAGCAGAAGACTAACCCAGGGCTACGAGCAGTACTTC.

The chain employs TRBV6-6 and TRBJ1-3, with unresolved D. CDR1 and CDR2 (germline): MNHNY, SVGAGI (reference sequence). V was cut by 0 bases and J by 4 bases, with 10 bases left in between. The CDR3 is 15 amino acids. The CDR3 here is CASSYSEGRGNTIYF. The CDR3 DNA is TGTGCCAGCAGTTACTCTGAAGGGAGAGGAAACACCATATATTTT.

The rearrangement joins TRBV29-1 to TRBJ2-2; either TRBD1 or TRBD2 may fit D (5 bases each). The CDR3 contains 14 residues. Trimming removed 3 bases from V and 3 bases from J, with 11 bases in between. Germline V gene data show CDR1 as SQVTM and CDR2 as ANQGSEA. The CDR3 bases are TGCAGCGTTGATGGGGGAATATACACCGGGGAGCTGTTTTTT. Its protein is CSVDGGIYTGELFF.

The CDR3 protein is CAWSVHGGAQYTEAFF. DNA of the CDR3: TGTGCCTGGAGTGTACACGGGGGCGCACAGTACACTGAAGCTTTCTTT. V is TRBV30 and J is TRBJ1-1; possibly TRBD1 for D (6 bases). V was pared by 0 bases and J by 3 bases, with 17 bases between. The CDR3 has 16 residues. Germline loops: CDR1 GTSNPN, CDR2 SVGIG (reference sequence).

The chain couples TRBV7-6 to TRBJ1-5; 7 nucleotides line up with TRBD1. The V gene end was trimmed by 5 bases and the J gene end by 3 bases; junction bases not matched to a gene: 10. This CDR3 contains 16 residues. Germline assignment: CDR1 SGHVS and CDR2 FNYEAQ. CDR3 nucleotides: TGTGCCAGCAGCCCGATACAGGGGCCCCTCAATCAGCCCCAGCATTTT. Translation gives CASSPIQGPLNQPQHF.

This clone was seen a handful of times. J is TRBJ2-3 and V is TRBV9; TRBD1 is a possible D gene (6 bases). V was pared by 3 bases and J by 6 bases, with 14 bases between. Germline V gene data show CDR1 as SGDLS and CDR2 as YYNGEE. This CDR3 has 14 amino acids. The CDR3 here is CASSANQGWDTQYF. The CDR3 DNA follows: TGTGCCAGCAGCGCCAATCAGGGGTGGGATACGCAGTATTTT.

The V gene is TRBV28, the J gene TRBJ1-4; D is possibly TRBD1 (6 bases). The ends were cut back, 6 bases at V and 7 bases at J, with 18 bases in the middle. Germline CDR1 MDHEN, CDR2 SYDVKM. The CDR3 contains 15 residues. CDR3 bases: TGTGCCAGCAGCCCGCCGAGGGGGGGTAGTGAAAAACTGTTTTTT. Amino acids: CASSPPRGGSEKLFF.

J is TRBJ1-1 and V is TRBV27; perhaps TRBD1 as D (6 bases). From germline, CDR1 is MNHEY and CDR2 SMNVEV (reference sequence). The CDR3 is 16 amino acids. V was trimmed by 6 bases and J by 5 bases, leaving 22 bases between them. DNA for the CDR3: TGTGCCAGCAGCCCCGGATGGAGGGGGGAAGAGACTGAAGCTTTCTTT. Its translation is CASSPGWRGEETEAFF.